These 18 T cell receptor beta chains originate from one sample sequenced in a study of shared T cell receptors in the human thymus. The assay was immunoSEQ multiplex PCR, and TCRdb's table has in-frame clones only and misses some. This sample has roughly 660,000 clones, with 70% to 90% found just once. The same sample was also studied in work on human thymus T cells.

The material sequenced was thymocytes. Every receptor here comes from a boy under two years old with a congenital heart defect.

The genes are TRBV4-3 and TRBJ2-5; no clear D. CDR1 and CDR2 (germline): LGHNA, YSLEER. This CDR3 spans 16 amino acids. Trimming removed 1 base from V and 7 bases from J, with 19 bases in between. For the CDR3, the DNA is TGCGCCAGCAGCCAAGCGTACAGAATGAATTCCGGGACCCAGTACTTC. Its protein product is CASSQAYRMNSGTQYF.

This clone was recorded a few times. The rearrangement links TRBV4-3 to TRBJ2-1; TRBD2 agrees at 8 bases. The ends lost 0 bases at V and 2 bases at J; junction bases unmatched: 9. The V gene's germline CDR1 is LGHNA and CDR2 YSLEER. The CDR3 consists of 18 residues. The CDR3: CASSQDAEQRGPYNEQFF. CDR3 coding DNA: TGCGCCAGCAGCCAAGATGCGGAGCAGCGGGGGCCCTACAATGAGCAGTTCTTC.

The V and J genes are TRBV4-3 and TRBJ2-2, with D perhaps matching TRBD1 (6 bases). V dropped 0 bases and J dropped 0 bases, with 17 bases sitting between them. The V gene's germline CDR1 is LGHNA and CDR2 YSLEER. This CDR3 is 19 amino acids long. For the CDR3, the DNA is TGCGCCAGCAGCCAAGAAGGACGTGGGGGCACGACGAACACCGGGGAGCTGTTTTTT. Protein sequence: CASSQEGRGGTTNTGELFF.

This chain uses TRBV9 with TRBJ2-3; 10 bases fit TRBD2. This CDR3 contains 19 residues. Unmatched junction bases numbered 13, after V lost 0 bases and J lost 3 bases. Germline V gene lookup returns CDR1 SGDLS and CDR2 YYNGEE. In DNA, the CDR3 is TGTGCCAGCAGCGTAGCTTCAATAGCGGGAGGAGTAAGTACAGATACGCAGTATTTT. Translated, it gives CASSVASIAGGVSTDTQYF.

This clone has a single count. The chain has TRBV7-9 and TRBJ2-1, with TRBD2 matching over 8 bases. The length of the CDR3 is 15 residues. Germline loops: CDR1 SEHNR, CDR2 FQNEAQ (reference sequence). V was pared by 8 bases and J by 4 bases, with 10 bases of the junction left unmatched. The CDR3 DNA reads TGTGCCAGCTCAGTCACTAGCGGAGTTTACAATGAGCAGTTCTTC. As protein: CASSVTSGVYNEQFF. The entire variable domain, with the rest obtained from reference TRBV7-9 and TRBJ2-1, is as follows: DTGVSQNPRHKITKRGQNVTFRCDPISEHNRLYWYRQTLGQGPEFLTYFQNEAQLEKSRLLSDRFSAERPKGSFSTLEIQRTEQGDSAMYLCASSVTSGVYNEQFFGPGTRLTVL.

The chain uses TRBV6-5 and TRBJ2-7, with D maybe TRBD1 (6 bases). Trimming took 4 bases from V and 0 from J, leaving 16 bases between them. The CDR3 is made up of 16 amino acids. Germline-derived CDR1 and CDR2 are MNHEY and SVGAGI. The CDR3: CASSCFRDKHSYEQYF. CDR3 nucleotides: TGTGCCAGCAGTTGCTTCCGGGACAAGCACTCCTACGAGCAGTACTTC.

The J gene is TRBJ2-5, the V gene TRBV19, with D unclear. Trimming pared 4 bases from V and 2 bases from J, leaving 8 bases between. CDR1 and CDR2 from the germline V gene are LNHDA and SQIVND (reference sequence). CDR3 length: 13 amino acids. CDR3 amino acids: CASSTSRQETQYF. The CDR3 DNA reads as TGTGCCAGTAGTACCAGTCGTCAAGAGACCCAGTACTTC.

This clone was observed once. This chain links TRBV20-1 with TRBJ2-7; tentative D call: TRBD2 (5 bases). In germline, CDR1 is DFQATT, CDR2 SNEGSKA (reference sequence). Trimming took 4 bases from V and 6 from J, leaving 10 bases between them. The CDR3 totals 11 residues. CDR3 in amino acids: CSATRRGEQYF. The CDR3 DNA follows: TGCAGTGCTACAAGACGGGGCGAGCAGTACTTC.

CDR3 nucleotides: TGTGCCAGTAGTTATGACAGGGGGATGGCTGAAGCTTTCTTT. Its translation is CASSYDRGMAEAFF. The rearrangement joins TRBV19 to TRBJ1-1; 9 bases line up with TRBD1. The V and J ends lost 5 bases and 6 bases, in that order; junction bases with no gene match: 7. The CDR3 sequence is 14 residues long. Germline V gives CDR1 LNHDA, CDR2 SQIVND (reference sequence).

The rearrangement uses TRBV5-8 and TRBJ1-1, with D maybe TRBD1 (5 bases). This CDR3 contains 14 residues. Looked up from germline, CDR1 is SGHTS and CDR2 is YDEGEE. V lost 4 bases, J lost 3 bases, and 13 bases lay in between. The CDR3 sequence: CASSPRREDTEAFF. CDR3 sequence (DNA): TGTGCCAGCAGCCCGCGCAGGGAGGACACTGAAGCTTTCTTT.

CDR3: CASSSDRDYEQYF. For the CDR3, the DNA is TGCGCCAGCAGCTCGGACAGGGACTACGAGCAGTACTTC. This chain connects TRBV5-1 to TRBJ2-7; TRBD1 matches 8 bases. This CDR3 comprises 13 residues. Germline CDR1 SGHRS, CDR2 YFSETQ. V lost 3 bases to trimming and J lost 3 bases; unmatched junction nucleotides: 2.

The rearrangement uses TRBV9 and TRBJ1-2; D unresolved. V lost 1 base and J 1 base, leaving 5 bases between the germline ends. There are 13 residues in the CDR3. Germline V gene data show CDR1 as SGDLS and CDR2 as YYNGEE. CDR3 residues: CASSVQVNYGYTF. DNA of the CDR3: TGTGCCAGCAGCGTACAGGTTAACTATGGCTACACCTTC.

The CDR3 region is CAWSVLGSSTDTQYF. The CDR3, as DNA: TGTGCCTGGAGTGTATTGGGCTCTAGCACAGATACGCAGTATTTT. This chain links TRBV30 with TRBJ2-3; D remains ambiguous. Germline assignment: CDR1 GTSNPN and CDR2 SVGIG (reference sequence). The CDR3 runs to 15 residues. V was shortened by 0 bases and J by 0 bases, with 10 bases between the two germline ends. Full variable domain (outside the CDR3, taken from reference TRBV30 and TRBJ2-3): SQTIHQWPATLVQPVGSPLSLECTVEGTSNPNLYWYRQAAGRGLQLLFYSVGIGQISSEVPQNLSASRPQDRQFILSSKKLLLSDSGFYLCAWSVLGSSTDTQYFGPGTRLTVL.

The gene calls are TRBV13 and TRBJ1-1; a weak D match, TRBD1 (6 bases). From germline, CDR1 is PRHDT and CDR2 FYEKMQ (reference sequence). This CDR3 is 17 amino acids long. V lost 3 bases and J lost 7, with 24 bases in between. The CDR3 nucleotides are TGTGCCAGCAGCTTGATTGGGGACATAGCCCATGGTGGTGAAGCTTTCTTT. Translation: CASSLIGDIAHGGEAFF.

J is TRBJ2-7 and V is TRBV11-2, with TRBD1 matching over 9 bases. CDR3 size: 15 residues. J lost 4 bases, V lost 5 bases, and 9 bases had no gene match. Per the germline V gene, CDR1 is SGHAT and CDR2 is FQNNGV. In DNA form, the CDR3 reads TGTGCCAGCAGCAACCGACGGGACAGGGAGTACGAGCAGTACTTC. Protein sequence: CASSNRRDREYEQYF.

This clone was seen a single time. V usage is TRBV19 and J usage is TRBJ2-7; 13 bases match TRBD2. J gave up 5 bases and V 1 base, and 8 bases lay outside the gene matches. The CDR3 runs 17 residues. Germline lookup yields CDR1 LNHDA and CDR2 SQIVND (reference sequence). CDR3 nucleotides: TGTGCCAGTAGTATAGCCCCGGGACTAGCGGGAAAGCACGAGCAGTACTTC. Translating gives CASSIAPGLAGKHEQYF.

CDR3 sequence (DNA): TGTGCCAGTAGTACCAGACTAGCGGGAGTCTACTCCTACGAGCAGTACTTC. Translated, it gives CASSTRLAGVYSYEQYF. This rearrangement joins TRBV19 to TRBJ2-7; 12 bases map to TRBD2. Trimming at V came to 4 bases and at J to 0 bases, leaving 7 bases not matched to a gene. Germline CDR1 and CDR2: LNHDA and SQIVND (reference sequence). This CDR3 has 17 residues.

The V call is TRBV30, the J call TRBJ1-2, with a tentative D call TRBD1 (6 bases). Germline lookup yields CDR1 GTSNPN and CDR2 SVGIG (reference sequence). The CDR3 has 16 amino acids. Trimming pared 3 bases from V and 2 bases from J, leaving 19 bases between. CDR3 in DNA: TGTGCCTGGAGGGGGGCAGCCGAGCCCCGCAACTATGGCTACACCTTC. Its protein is CAWRGAAEPRNYGYTF.